Listed below are T cell receptor beta chains from one sample, sequenced in a study of a mutant IDH1 vaccine in newly diagnosed glioma. For these receptors, no antigen is known. Libraries were prepared by immunoSEQ multiplex PCR; TCRdb keeps only in-frame clonotypes and omits some of them. This table holds around 32,000 clones, approximately 80% found once. The sample was PBMCs, taken from a glioma patient whose treatment included an IDH1 peptide vaccine. These receptors were taken from a woman under 30 with glioma. Both conserved end residues are part of each CDR3. A D gene is named only where the DNA matches it firmly. Only some rows state a clone size, as once, few, many or a class for expanded clones.

cdr3_aa cdr3_nt v_call clone_size j_call d_call
CASSTGTGGYYEQYF TGTGCCAGCAGCACGGGGACAGGGGGCTACTACGAGCAGTACTTC TRBV13 . TRBJ2-7 TRBD1
CASSLSQSTDTQYF TGCGCCAGCAGCTTGAGTCAGAGCACAGATACGCAGTATTTT TRBV5-1 . TRBJ2-3 .
CALRQGWNEQFF TGTGCCTTAAGACAGGGGTGGAATGAGCAGTTCTTC TRBV30 . TRBJ2-1 TRBD1
CASSQDSGGQHNSPLHF TGCGCCAGCAGCCAAGATTCAGGGGGACAGCATAATTCACCCCTCCACTTT TRBV4-1 . TRBJ1-6 TRBD1
CASRKGGAAEKLFF TGTGCCAGCAGAAAAGGGGGGGCAGCAGAAAAACTGTTTTTT TRBV28 once TRBJ1-4 .
CASSLTVGADTQYF TGTGCCAGCAGCTTAACAGTGGGGGCAGATACGCAGTATTTT TRBV7-3 . TRBJ2-3 .
CASSEDRSSYEQYF TGTGCCAGCAGTGAGGACAGGAGCTCCTACGAGCAGTACTTC TRBV2 . TRBJ2-7 TRBD1
CASSSRTGNGYTF TGTGCCAGCAGCTCGCGGACAGGGAATGGCTACACCTTC TRBV7-9 . TRBJ1-2 TRBD1
CASSLSMSMDGYTF TGTGCCAGCAGCTTATCCATGTCTATGGATGGCTACACCTTC TRBV7-2 . TRBJ1-2 .
CASSVSGWLRAGGLNNEQFF TGTGCCAGCAGTGTTTCCGGCTGGCTCCGAGCGGGAGGGCTAAACAATGAGCAGTTCTTC TRBV6-1 . TRBJ2-1 TRBD2